The next 5 T cell receptor beta chains were all read from a single sample in a study of blood T cell repertoires in COVID-19. TCRdb's copy holds only in-frame clones and misses some; the assay was immunoSEQ multiplex PCR. The sample contains approximately 180,000 clones, more than 70% of which appear only once. Sequences were obtained from peripheral blood. Receptors were obtained from a man between 40 and 49 years old with active or convalescent COVID-19.

The V and J genes are TRBV6-4 and TRBJ1-1; 8 positions match TRBD1. The germline CDR1 and CDR2 sequences are MRHNA and SNTAGT. This CDR3 is built from 13 residues. With 4 bases clipped from V and 4 bases from J, the junction kept 2 bases outside the gene matches. CDR3 DNA sequence: TGTGCCAGCAGTGCCACAGGGGGCACTGAAGCTTTCTTT. Its protein product is CASSATGGTEAFF.

The chain has TRBV5-1 and TRBJ1-1; D call uncertain. Trimming took off 3 bases at V and 2 bases at J, with 11 bases between the two ends. The CDR3 runs to 14 residues. Germline CDR1 is SGHRS and CDR2 is YFSETQ. CDR3 coding DNA: TGCGCCAGCAGCTCCCCGGGAGCTAACACTGAAGCTTTCTTT. Its protein product is CASSSPGANTEAFF.

V is TRBV29-1 and J is TRBJ1-2, with D hard to call. The V gene's germline CDR1 is SQVTM and CDR2 ANQGSEA. There are 12 residues in the CDR3. In DNA form, the CDR3 reads TGCAGTTTTCTCTCGGGGATCTATGGCTACACCTTC. This translates into CSFLSGIYGYTF.

The V call is TRBV6-1, the J call TRBJ1-5, with D perhaps TRBD1 (6 bases). The V end lost 2 bases, the J end lost 7 bases, and 15 bases lay between the germline ends. The CDR3 loop spans 15 amino acids. Germline V gene data show CDR1 as MNHNS and CDR2 as SASEGT. This CDR3 reads CASSETQGGVQPQHF. The CDR3 coding sequence is TGTGCCAGCAGTGAAACCCAAGGGGGGGTACAGCCCCAGCATTTT.

The chain links TRBV28 to TRBJ2-2; TRBD1 matches at 8 bases. V dropped 3 bases and J dropped 4; count of bases not matched to a gene: 4. The CDR3 covers 15 residues. Germline CDR1 is MDHEN and CDR2 is SYDVKM. In nucleotides, the CDR3 is TGTGCCAGCAGTTTTTCCAGGGGGCGCACCGGGGAGCTGTTTTTT. This gives the protein CASSFSRGRTGELFF.